This T cell receptor beta chain was observed in a study of PD-L1 blockade in urothelial cancer. Synthetic spike-ins, TCR analog templates, were added into each PCR. TCRdb's table, derived via immunoSEQ multiplex PCR, lists solely in-frame clones and lacks some. The sample carries tens of thousands of clones, 85% to 90% recorded once. The study, taken as a whole, reports: Tumor-associated clones in the blood of durable-benefit patients grew more at 3 weeks. Pretreatment clonality of the blood TCR repertoire below the median was predictive of superior survival.

Notes on this clone: Its antigen is not known.

The sample's time point: pretreatment peripheral blood. Patients suffered from locally advanced or metastatic urothelial carcinoma. V was clipped by 2 bases and J by 5 bases; unmatched bases: 3. This CDR3 contains 14 residues. The germline CDR1 and CDR2 sequences are SGHDT and YYEEEE. The chain uses TRBV5-6 and TRBJ2-5; 10 positions match TRBD2. Sequences were derived from PBMCs, sampled around atezolizumab (anti-PD-L1) treatment. The receptor was isolated from a man in his 60s with urothelial cancer. This chain's CDR3 is CASSFSGGRETQYF. CDR3 in DNA: TGTGCCAGCAGCTTTAGCGGGGGGCGGGAGACCCAGTACTTC.